The rows below give T cell receptor beta chains drawn from one sample of a study of shared clonotypes between healthy human individuals. Profiling relied on immunoSEQ multiplex PCR, and the TCRdb table lists in-frame clones only, not all of them. Among some 2,500,000 clones, around 92% were seen once, and the ten largest hold approximately 0.41%. Specimen: naive CD4+ T cells from PBMCs. These receptors were taken from a man younger than 30 in good health. Some clones in this sample may be carry-over from other donors' samples. Both conserved end residues are part of each CDR3. Fields, in order: clone size, D gene, V gene, J gene, CDR3 protein, CDR3 DNA. The D gene is left open where the match is weak. Size is stated for part of the rows, as once, few or many counts, or as a class when the clone is expanded.

>NA|NA|TRBV5-1|TRBJ1-1
CASSLVHRGDTEAFF
TGCGCCAGCAGCTTGGTCCACCGGGGCGACACTGAAGCTTTCTTT
>NA|NA|TRBV7-9|TRBJ2-7
CASTVGRNYEQYF
TGTGCCAGCACCGTGGGGAGGAACTACGAGCAGTACTTC
>NA|NA|TRBV19|TRBJ2-6
CASSSIYSSGANVLTF
TGTGCCAGTAGTTCAATCTACAGCTCTGGGGCCAACGTCCTGACTTTC
>NA|TRBD2|TRBV4-1|TRBJ2-3
CASSPRGLYYSTDTQYF
TGCGCCAGCAGCCCCCGGGGACTATATTACAGCACAGATACGCAGTATTTT
>NA|TRBD1|TRBV5-5|TRBJ1-2
CASSLVGTVNYGYTF
TGTGCCAGCAGCTTGGTTGGGACAGTTAACTATGGCTACACCTTC
>NA|TRBD1|TRBV18|TRBJ2-5
CASSQGQKETQYF
TGTGCCAGCTCACAGGGACAGAAAGAGACCCAGTACTTC
>NA|NA|TRBV18|TRBJ1-3
CASSPSTDSGNTIYF
TGTGCCAGCTCACCTTCGACGGACTCTGGAAACACCATATATTTT
>once|NA|TRBV4-1|TRBJ2-5
CASSQDSRGAGWGEQYF
TGCGCCAGCAGCCAAGATTCCCGAGGGGCGGGTTGGGGAGAGCAGTACTTC
>NA|NA|TRBV30|TRBJ2-2
CAWSGTWELFF
TGTGCCTGGAGTGGAACCTGGGAGCTGTTTTTT
>NA|TRBD1|TRBV4-2|TRBJ1-5
CASSQARDREDSNQPQHF
TGTGCCAGCAGCCAGGCCCGGGACAGGGAAGATAGCAATCAGCCCCAGCATTTT
>NA|NA|TRBV10-3|TRBJ1-1
CAISESTSGGVSTEAFF
TGTGCCATCAGTGAGTCCACTTCGGGGGGGGTGAGCACTGAAGCTTTCTTT
>once|TRBD1|TRBV19|TRBJ1-4
CASSGDSTNEKLFF
TGTGCCAGTAGTGGGGACAGTACAAATGAAAAACTGTTTTTT
>NA|TRBD1|TRBV7-9|TRBJ1-5
CASSLAGTGYSNQPQHF
TGTGCCAGCAGCTTAGCGGGGACAGGGTATAGCAATCAGCCCCAGCATTTT
>NA|TRBD1|TRBV6-5|TRBJ1-2
CASSGRGGGGYTF
TGTGCCAGCAGCGGCAGGGGGGGAGGCGGCTACACCTTC
>NA|NA|TRBV5-4|TRBJ2-3
CASSLNPKSPSTDTQYF
TGTGCCAGCAGCTTAAATCCCAAGTCCCCTAGCACAGATACGCAGTATTTT
>NA|NA|TRBV15|TRBJ2-7
CATSYRDTTYEQYF
TGTGCCACCAGCTACCGGGACACCACCTACGAGCAGTACTTC
>NA|TRBD2|TRBV5-1|TRBJ2-3
CASGQAGRTADTQYF
TGCGCCAGCGGCCAAGCGGGAAGAACGGCAGATACGCAGTATTTT
>NA|NA|TRBV7-2|TRBJ1-4
CASSLVTGSNEKLFF
TGTGCCAGCAGCTTAGTAACCGGGTCTAATGAAAAACTGTTTTTT
>NA|NA|TRBV6-5|TRBJ1-4
CASSYPENLLFF
TGTGCCAGCAGTTACCCCGAAAATCTACTGTTTTTT
>NA|TRBD1|TRBV5-1|TRBJ2-1
CASSPGQYNEQFF
TGCGCCAGCAGCCCGGGACAGTACAATGAGCAGTTCTTC
>NA|NA|TRBV5-6|TRBJ1-2
CASSITGYGYTF
TGTGCCAGCAGTATAACAGGGTACGGCTACACCTTC
>NA|NA|TRBV18|TRBJ2-3
CASSPLSGTQYF
TGTGCCAGCTCACCTTTGTCTGGTACGCAGTATTTT
>once|NA|TRBV7-8|TRBJ2-5
CASTQILGAQYF
TGTGCCAGCACCCAAATCCTGGGGGCCCAGTACTTC
>NA|NA|TRBV7-9|TRBJ1-2
CASSFGSRVGYTF
TGTGCCAGCAGCTTTGGGAGTAGGGTTGGCTACACCTTC
>NA|TRBD1|TRBV5-4|TRBJ1-2
CASSPDRDGYGYTF
TGTGCCAGCAGCCCGGACAGGGATGGCTATGGCTACACCTTC
>NA|NA|TRBV6-1|TRBJ2-5
CASSGQTPVGYETQYF
TGTGCCAGCAGTGGCCAGACACCCGTCGGTTACGAGACCCAGTACTTC
>NA|NA|TRBV7-8|TRBJ2-1
CASSLVRIGGNEQFF
TGTGCCAGCAGCTTGGTTCGGATAGGGGGGAATGAGCAGTTCTTC
>NA|NA|TRBV10-3|TRBJ2-3
CAIIAPNGELGPDTQYF
TGTGCCATCATAGCCCCCAACGGCGAGTTAGGCCCAGATACGCAGTATTTT
>NA|TRBD1|TRBV9|TRBJ2-2
CASSGRTGVTGELFF
TGTGCCAGCAGCGGGCGGACAGGGGTTACAGGGGAGCTGTTTTTT